Below are 18 T cell receptor beta chains sequenced from a single sample in a study of T cells in localized non-small cell lung cancer. Assay used: immunoSEQ multiplex PCR; TCRdb lists only in-frame clones, some missing. This sample has around 2,000 clones, with roughly 25% found just once. The source material was normal lung tissue next to the tumor, sampled before any cancer treatment. These TCRs come from a female donor older than 55 with stage II lung adenocarcinoma.

For the CDR3, the DNA is TGTGCCAGCAGTGAGGTCAGAGGGGGCTCATACGAGCAGTACTTC. Its translation: CASSEVRGGSYEQYF. This chain connects TRBV9 to TRBJ2-7, with 7 bases fitting TRBD1. The CDR3 covers 15 residues. V shed 5 bases and J 4 bases; nucleotides not matched to a gene: 12. Germline V gene lookup returns CDR1 SGDLS and CDR2 YYNGEE.

This chain connects TRBV19 to TRBJ2-3; 8 bases are shared with TRBD2. Unmatched junction bases numbered 3, after V lost 7 bases and J lost 0 bases. Germline V CDR1 and CDR2: LNHDA, SQIVND (reference sequence). The CDR3 extends over 14 amino acids. CDR3 region: CASTSGFSTDTQYF. The CDR3 DNA reads as TGTGCCAGTACTAGCGGGTTTAGCACAGATACGCAGTATTTT.

The table lists this clone with a few counts. This same CDR3 is encoded by further DNA sequences in the sample. This chain joins TRBV19 and TRBJ1-1; 11 bases are shared with TRBD1. The V and J ends lost 6 bases and 5 bases, in that order; junction bases with no gene match: 5. The CDR3 covers 14 residues. Germline assignment: CDR1 LNHDA and CDR2 SQIVND (reference sequence). The CDR3 here is CASRPGQGGTEAFF. CDR3 sequence (DNA): TGTGCCAGTAGACCGGGACAGGGGGGGACTGAAGCTTTCTTT.

This clone is classed as medium-sized (0.01 to 0.1%). The genes are TRBV12-2 and TRBJ2-3. TRBV12-2 is termed a pseudogene. The CDR3 covers 14 residues. CDR3 protein: CASKGGPSTDTQYF. In DNA, the CDR3 is TGTGCCTCCAAGGGGGGCCCTAGCACAGATACGCAGTATTTT.

This clone is termed large. The chain couples TRBV15 to TRBJ1-2, with TRBD1 identical over 7 bases. This CDR3 spans 14 amino acids. V shed 2 bases and J 8 bases; nucleotides not matched to a gene: 8. Germline values: CDR1 LNHNV, CDR2 YYDKDF (reference sequence). The CDR3 sequence: CATSRSADRVGYTF. The CDR3 nucleotides are TGTGCCACCAGCAGATCAGCCGACAGGGTCGGCTACACCTTC.

By frequency in the sample, this clone is large. The chain has TRBV11-3 and TRBJ1-2, with D uncertain. Trimming removed 1 base at V and 2 bases at J, with 11 bases between. The germline V gene has CDR1 SGHNT and CDR2 YENEEA. The CDR3 covers 15 residues. The CDR3 reads CASSLVIGWNYGYTF. The CDR3, as DNA: TGTGCCAGCAGCTTAGTCATCGGCTGGAACTATGGCTACACCTTC. The whole variable domain, filled in from reference TRBV11-3 and TRBJ1-2, reads EAGVVQSPRYKIIEKKQPVAFWCNPISGHNTLYWYLQNLGQGPELLIRYENEEAVDDSQLPKDRFSAERLKGVDSTLKIQPAELGDSAVYLCASSLVIGWNYGYTFGSGTRLTVV.

V gene TRBV9 combines with J gene TRBJ1-3; 7 bases are shared with TRBD1. Per the germline V gene, CDR1 is SGDLS and CDR2 is YYNGEE. The CDR3 contains 14 residues. Trimming cost V 1 base and J 4 bases; bases outside gene matches: 2. The CDR3 region has the DNA TGTGCCAGCAGCGTAAGGGACAGAGGAAACACCATATATTTT. Translating it yields CASSVRDRGNTIYF.

In this sample, this clone is large (0.1 to 1%). This CDR3 reads CASSRDRGGEKLFF. The CDR3 DNA sequence: TGTGCCAGCAGCCGAGACAGGGGCGGGGAAAAACTGTTTTTT. The chain has TRBV11-3 and TRBJ1-4, with 8 bases lining up with TRBD1. Germline values: CDR1 SGHNT, CDR2 YENEEA. This CDR3 has 14 residues. J was trimmed by 8 bases and V by 5 bases; bases with no gene match: 7.

This clone appeared a few times. The chain recombines TRBV7-6 with TRBJ2-2; D gene unclear. With 3 bases removed from V and 1 base from J, the gap between germline ends came to 9 bases. Germline-derived CDR1 and CDR2 are SGHVS and FNYEAQ. The CDR3 is 15 residues long. The DNA of the CDR3 is TGTGCCAGCAGCTTTCAACAGAGGAACACCGGGGAGCTGTTTTTT. Protein product: CASSFQQRNTGELFF.

V and J are TRBV18 and TRBJ1-2, with D possibly being TRBD1 (5 bases). The CDR3 covers 15 residues. The V end was cut by 2 bases, the J end by 5 bases, with 15 bases between. Germline CDR1 reads KGHSH; CDR2 reads LQKENI. Here the CDR3 reads CASSPTDAGVYGYTF. CDR3 DNA sequence: TGTGCCAGCTCACCAACCGACGCGGGGGTATATGGCTACACCTTC. The full variable domain, in which reference TRBV18 and TRBJ1-2 provide the parts outside the CDR3, is NAGVMQNPRHLVRRRGQEARLRCSPMKGHSHVYWYRQLPEEGLKFMVYLQKENIIDESGMPKERFSAEFPKEGPSILRIQQVVRGDSAAYFCASSPTDAGVYGYTFGSGTRLTVV.

The chain joins TRBV6-8 to TRBJ2-2; D might be TRBD1 or TRBD2, each matching 5 bases. This CDR3 has 14 amino acids. Germline lookup yields CDR1 MNHGY and CDR2 SAAAGT. Trimming shortened V by 9 bases and J by 0 bases, and 11 bases separated the two germline ends. CDR3 sequence (DNA): TGTGCCAGTCCGGGGACGGCGAACACCGGGGAGCTGTTTTTT. Amino acid sequence: CASPGTANTGELFF.

Only a few counts were recorded for this clone. The chain combines TRBV5-1 with TRBJ2-4; possible D gene TRBD2, 5 bases. V lost 4 bases and J lost 0, with 23 bases in between. This CDR3 has 19 amino acids. CDR1 is SGHRS and CDR2 is YFSETQ in the germline V gene. The DNA for the CDR3 is TGCGCCAGCAGCGCGGAGAGAGGTACGGGAACTTTAGCCAAAAACATTCAGTACTTC. This gives the protein CASSAERGTGTLAKNIQYF.

The sample holds a few counts of this clone. This chain links TRBV9 with TRBJ2-7; 8 bases fit TRBD2. Trimming cost V 0 bases and J 5 bases; bases outside gene matches: 13. This CDR3 region has 17 residues. From germline, CDR1 is SGDLS and CDR2 YYNGEE. This CDR3 is CASSVAPSGTRADEQYF. The CDR3 DNA follows: TGTGCCAGCAGCGTAGCCCCCTCCGGGACTAGAGCGGACGAGCAGTACTTC.

This clone has a handful of counts. V is TRBV7-5 and J is TRBJ2-7; the D segment call TRBD2 is taken from the table without a DNA check. TRBV7-5 is shown as a pseudogene. This CDR3 spans 16 amino acids. CDR3 protein: CASSSLTSGRVDEQYF. The CDR3 DNA follows: TGTGCCAGCAGCTCGCTGACTAGCGGGAGGGTAGACGAGCAGTACTTC.

Remarks on this clone: The DNA is omitted, as the CDR3 cannot be located on it reliably, and the CDR3 follows TCRdb's listing. V is TRBV28 and J is TRBJ1-2; TRBD1, the table's D call, lacks a check against the DNA. From its first to its last residue, the CDR3 has 14 amino acids. Germline V CDR1 and CDR2: MDHEN, SYDVKM. The CDR3 is CASSSSAGPYGYTF.

In this sample, this clone turned up a few times. V and J are TRBV6-8 and TRBJ1-1; 8 bases are a match to TRBD1. Unmatched junction bases numbered 12, after V lost 5 bases and J lost 4 bases. Germline V gene sequence: CDR1 MNHGY, CDR2 SAAAGT. The CDR3 length is 16 residues. The CDR3 protein is CASSDEGGRGPTEAFF. The DNA for the CDR3 is TGTGCCAGCAGTGACGAGGGAGGCAGGGGGCCCACTGAAGCTTTCTTT.

The sample holds a few counts of this clone. The chain uses TRBV16 and TRBJ1-5, with D possibly matching TRBD1 (6 bases). Deletions cut 4 bases from V and 5 bases from J, with 15 bases between. CDR3 size: 15 residues. Germline V lookup: CDR1 KGHSY, CDR2 FQNENV. The CDR3 DNA sequence: TGTGCCAGCAGCCTGAATCCGGGGGCGCATCAGCCCCAGCATTTT. It yields the protein CASSLNPGAHQPQHF.

This clone has a handful of counts. This sequence joins TRBV30 and TRBJ2-2; no clear D. Between the trimmed V and J ends, which lost 0 bases and 3 bases, there was a span of 8 bases. CDR1 and CDR2 (germline): GTSNPN, SVGIG (reference sequence). This CDR3 is 14 amino acids long. In DNA form, the CDR3 reads TGTGCCTGGAGTGTAGCACCGTACACCGGGGAGCTGTTTTTT. Protein: CAWSVAPYTGELFF.